The 29 T cell receptor beta chains below come from one sample, sequenced in a study of cytomegalovirus exposure and HLA in healthy donors. Amplification used 60 Vbeta primers and 13 Jbeta primers. Sequenced by immunoSEQ multiplex PCR; TCRdb stores in-frame clones only, minus some. The top ten clones hold around 4.2% of a sample with approximately 120,000 clones, about 74% of them seen once. The sample was PBMCs. The receptors originated from a woman between 50 and 59 years old in good health and CMV-seropositive.

The rearrangement joins TRBV29-1 to TRBJ2-5; TRBD2 matches 16 bases. The trim removed 7 bases at V and 2 bases at J, leaving 7 bases unmatched. The length of the CDR3 is 16 residues. Germline V lookup: CDR1 SQVTM, CDR2 ANQGSEA. The CDR3 bases are TGCAGCGCCCTGGGACTAGCGGGGGGGCTACAAGAGACCCAGTACTTC. Its protein is CSALGLAGGLQETQYF.

V usage is TRBV11-2 and J usage is TRBJ1-5; D ambiguous. CDR3 length: 15 residues. Trimming shortened V by 5 bases and J by 1 base, and 12 bases separated the two germline ends. Germline values: CDR1 SGHAT, CDR2 FQNNGV. The CDR3 is CASSPRPASNQPQHF. The DNA for the CDR3 is TGTGCCAGCAGCCCGCGGCCAGCCAGCAATCAGCCCCAGCATTTT.

This rearrangement joins TRBV13 to TRBJ2-7, with 9 bases that match TRBD1. J lost 7 bases, V lost 5 bases, and 15 bases had no gene match. This CDR3 has 16 residues. From germline, CDR1 is PRHDT and CDR2 FYEKMQ (reference sequence). The CDR3 DNA reads TGTGCCAGCAGCGCCGCAAGGACAGGGGAAATTGAAGAGCAGTACTTC. This sequence encodes CASSAARTGEIEEQYF.

The chain is built from TRBV19 and TRBJ2-7, with a tentative D call TRBD2 (6 bases). CDR1 and CDR2 from the germline V gene are LNHDA and SQIVND (reference sequence). CDR3 length: 15 amino acids. Trimming removed 5 bases from V and 3 bases from J, with 17 bases in between. The CDR3 DNA follows: TGTGCCAGTAGTTCCTACGTACTCGGGAGCTACGAGCAGTACTTC. Translation gives CASSSYVLGSYEQYF.

This chain uses TRBV29-1 with TRBJ2-3; 9 bases align to TRBD1. V lost 7 bases to trimming and J lost 4 bases; unmatched junction nucleotides: 9. Germline V gene data show CDR1 as SQVTM and CDR2 as ANQGSEA. CDR3 length: 14 amino acids. Here the CDR3 DNA reads TGCAGCGGTGATACAGGGGGCCGTTCAGATACGCAGTATTTT. Its translation is CSGDTGGRSDTQYF.

About this clone itself: Mismatch with germline at one junction end may stem from a read error. The DNA for the CDR3 is TGTGCCAGCAGCTTAGGAGGGTCTATTGCTGGGGGGCTGTTTTTT. This codes for CASSLGGSIAGGLFF. The chain couples TRBV5-4 to TRBJ2-2; a weak D match, TRBD2 (6 bases). CDR1 is SGHNT, CDR2 YYREEE, per germline (reference sequence). CDR3 length equals 15 residues.

The CDR3 region is CASSATLAGGYTSTDTQYF. The CDR3 DNA reads TGTGCCAGCAGTGCCACTCTAGCGGGGGGATACACTAGCACAGATACGCAGTATTTT. V and J are TRBV2 and TRBJ2-3, with 11 bases aligning to TRBD2. V lost 4 bases to trimming and J lost 0 bases; unmatched junction nucleotides: 12. This CDR3 has 19 residues. CDR1 and CDR2 (germline): SNHLY, FYNNEI.

The V gene is TRBV4-1, the J gene TRBJ2-5; D possibly corresponds to TRBD1 (6 bases). Germline-derived CDR1 and CDR2 are MGHRA and YSYEKL. V was shortened by 2 bases and J by 5 bases, with 9 bases between the two germline ends. The CDR3 extends over 13 amino acids. CDR3 residues: CASSQPGEETQYF. The CDR3 DNA is TGCGCCAGCAGCCAACCAGGGGAGGAGACCCAGTACTTC.

Comments on this clone: Within the sample, other DNA sequences also encode this same CDR3. The genes are TRBV7-6 and TRBJ2-5, with TRBD2 as a possible D gene (5 bases). CDR1 is SGHVS, CDR2 FNYEAQ, per germline. Trimming pared 1 base from V and 2 bases from J, leaving 5 bases between. This CDR3 has 13 amino acids. CDR3 sequence reads: CASSLGTQETQYF. CDR3 sequence (DNA): TGTGCCAGCAGCTTAGGGACTCAAGAGACCCAGTACTTC. Based on the CDR3 plus reference TRBV7-6 and TRBJ2-5, the full variable domain is GAGVSQSPRYKVTKRGQDVALRCDPISGHVSLYWYRQALGQGPEFLTYFNYEAQQDKSGLPNDRFSAERPEGSISTLTIQRTEQRDSAMYRCASSLGTQETQYFGPGTRLLVL.

V usage is TRBV30 and J usage is TRBJ1-6, with 7 nucleotides matching TRBD1. Germline CDR1 GTSNPN, CDR2 SVGIG (reference sequence). CDR3 length: 11 amino acids. V dropped 5 bases and J dropped 14; count of bases not matched to a gene: 6. CDR3 residues: CAWGDRTALHF. The CDR3 DNA reads TGTGCCTGGGGGGACAGAACGGCCCTCCACTTT.

The J gene is TRBJ2-7, the V gene TRBV13, with D possibly being TRBD2 (6 bases). V was trimmed by 4 bases and J by 4 bases, leaving 17 bases between them. The length of the CDR3 is 15 residues. Looked up from germline, CDR1 is PRHDT and CDR2 is FYEKMQ (reference sequence). The DNA for the CDR3 is TGTGCCAGCAGCTCGCCCTCCGGAGGGGTTTACGAGCAGTACTTC. Translating gives CASSSPSGGVYEQYF. Filled out from reference TRBV13 and TRBJ2-7, the complete variable domain reads AAGVIQSPRHLIKEKRETATLKCYPIPRHDTVYWYQQGPGQDPQFLISFYEKMQSDKGSIPDRFSAQQFSDYHSELNMSSLELGDSALYFCASSSPSGGVYEQYFGPGTRLTVT.

The V call is TRBV27, the J call TRBJ2-7; TRBD1 is a possible D gene (5 bases). The CDR3 is 15 amino acids. Germline V gene sequence: CDR1 MNHEY, CDR2 SMNVEV (reference sequence). V lost 0 bases to trimming and J lost 0 bases, with 9 bases between them. CDR3 in DNA: TGTGCCAGCAGTTTATCCCCAGGGAACTCCTACGAGCAGTACTTC. Encoded protein: CASSLSPGNSYEQYF.

The chain combines TRBV11-2 with TRBJ2-2, with D uncertain. Trimming removed 5 bases from V and 6 bases from J, with 10 bases in between. Germline V gene lookup returns CDR1 SGHAT and CDR2 FQNNGV. The CDR3 has 13 amino acids. The CDR3: CASSPVVAGELFF. DNA for the CDR3: TGTGCCAGCAGCCCGGTGGTTGCCGGGGAGCTGTTTTTT. The variable domain in full, with the rest retrieved from reference TRBV11-2 and TRBJ2-2, is EAGVAQSPRYKIIEKRQSVAFWCNPISGHATLYWYQQILGQGPKLLIQFQNNGVVDDSQLPKDRFSAERLKGVDSTLKIQPAKLEDSAVYLCASSPVVAGELFFGEGSRLTVL.

This clone came up once. The CDR3 here is CASSSGRDNEKLFF. The DNA for the CDR3 is TGTGCCAGCAGTTCAGGCAGGGATAATGAAAAACTGTTTTTT. This rearrangement joins TRBV28 to TRBJ1-4; D perhaps matches TRBD1 (5 bases). The V end lost 4 bases, the J end lost 4 bases, and 10 bases lay between the germline ends. The CDR3 has 14 amino acids. Germline CDR1 MDHEN, CDR2 SYDVKM. Based on the CDR3 plus reference TRBV28 and TRBJ1-4, the full variable domain is DVKVTQSSRYLVKRTGEKVFLECVQDMDHENMFWYRQDPGLGLRLIYFSYDVKMKEKGDIPEGYSVSREKKERFSLILESASTNQTSMYLCASSSGRDNEKLFFGSGTQLSVL.

The chain is built from TRBV9 and TRBJ1-5; D uncertain. The CDR3 contains 14 residues. Trimming left V 0 bases short and J 1 base short, with 5 bases between. Germline assignment: CDR1 SGDLS and CDR2 YYNGEE. As DNA, the CDR3 is TGTGCCAGCAGCGTAGGGGAGAGCAATCAGCCCCAGCATTTT. This translates into CASSVGESNQPQHF. The full variable domain, completed using reference TRBV9 and TRBJ1-5, is DSGVTQTPKHLITATGQRVTLRCSPRSGDLSVYWYQQSLDQGLQFLIQYYNGEERAKGNILERFSAQQFPDLHSELNLSSLELGDSALYFCASSVGESNQPQHFGDGTRLSIL.

This chain connects TRBV19 to TRBJ1-5, with unresolved D. Germline assignment: CDR1 LNHDA and CDR2 SQIVND (reference sequence). V lost 3 bases and J lost 2, with 17 bases in between. The CDR3 has 17 amino acids. CDR3 DNA: TGTGCCAGTAGTATTCTTCCAGGCCGGGAGGGCAATCAGCCCCAGCATTTT. It is translated as CASSILPGREGNQPQHF.

The chain is built from TRBV6-5 and TRBJ2-5; tentative D call: TRBD1 (6 bases). V was shortened by 6 bases and J by 10 bases, with 15 bases between the two germline ends. Germline V gene sequence: CDR1 MNHEY, CDR2 SVGAGI. The CDR3 sequence is 12 residues long. CDR3 nucleotide sequence: TGTGCCAGCAGCCGCTCAGGGGATGACCAGTACTTC. It specifies CASSRSGDDQYF.

This rearrangement joins TRBV7-2 to TRBJ2-5; 7 nucleotides agree with TRBD1. The end of the DNA is better explained by TRBJ2-7, so the J call may be wrong. In germline, CDR1 is SGHTA, CDR2 FQGNSA. The CDR3 length is 15 residues. CDR3 nucleotide sequence: TGTGCCAGCAGCTTAGAACAGGGGCAGGGCTACGAGCAGTACTTC. Translated: CASSLEQGQGYEQYF.

This clone turned up a few times. The V gene is TRBV5-1, the J gene TRBJ2-7, with D possibly matching TRBD1 (6 bases). Germline V gives CDR1 SGHRS, CDR2 YFSETQ. CDR3 length: 16 amino acids. Trimming removed 1 base from V and 3 bases from J, with 17 bases in between. The CDR3 DNA follows: TGCGCCAGCAGCTTGTCCCGGGACACGATCTTCTACGAGCAGTACTTC. Protein sequence: CASSLSRDTIFYEQYF.

The rearrangement links TRBV5-4 to TRBJ1-2; 8 bases match TRBD1. The CDR3 totals 14 residues. Germline CDR1 reads SGHNT; CDR2 reads YYREEE (reference sequence). V was pared by 4 bases and J by 4 bases, with 6 bases of the junction left unmatched. Here the CDR3 reads CASSTGQGAYGYTF. For the CDR3, the DNA is TGTGCCAGCAGCACCGGACAGGGCGCCTATGGCTACACCTTC.

This clone was found once. This sequence joins TRBV7-9 and TRBJ1-2, with D tentatively TRBD1 (5 bases). Per the germline V gene, CDR1 is SEHNR and CDR2 is FQNEAQ (reference sequence). CDR3 length equals 15 residues. The germline V and J ends were trimmed by 5 bases and 5 bases, with 18 bases remaining between them. This CDR3 is CASSAPGTWVYGYTF. CDR3 nucleotides: TGTGCCAGCAGCGCGCCCGGGACTTGGGTTTATGGCTACACCTTC.

The chain combines TRBV2 with TRBJ2-6, with D possibly being TRBD2 (5 bases). The CDR3 runs 13 residues. CDR1 is SNHLY, CDR2 FYNNEI, per germline. The V end was cut by 11 bases, the J end by 0 bases, with 8 bases between. The CDR3 coding sequence is TGTGCCGGGAGTATCTCTGGGGCCAACGTCCTGACTTTC. Translated: CAGSISGANVLTF. The complete variable domain, with remaining parts taken from reference TRBV2 and TRBJ2-6, reads EPEVTQTPSHQVTQMGQEVILRCVPISNHLYFYWYRQILGQKVEFLVSFYNNEISEKSEIFDDQFSVERPDGSNFTLKIRSTKLEDSAMYFCAGSISGANVLTFGAGSRLTVL.

The chain has TRBV7-8 and TRBJ2-3; 10 nucleotides line up with TRBD2. The germline gives CDR1 SGHVS, CDR2 FQNEAQ. Trimming cost V 0 bases and J 5 bases; bases outside gene matches: 2. CDR3 length: 15 amino acids. The CDR3 region is CASSLAAGGEDTQYF. CDR3 nucleotides: TGTGCCAGCAGCTTAGCAGCGGGGGGGGAAGATACGCAGTATTTT.

The J gene is TRBJ1-2, the V gene TRBV9; D perhaps matches TRBD1 (6 bases). The V gene lost 0 bases and the J gene lost 2 bases, with 23 bases spanning the gap. Germline lookup yields CDR1 SGDLS and CDR2 YYNGEE. The CDR3 loop spans 19 amino acids. The CDR3 DNA reads TGTGCCAGCAGCGTAGAGGGGGGGTATGTGGACAGTCGGAACTATGGCTACACCTTC. Translated, it gives CASSVEGGYVDSRNYGYTF.

This clone showed up just a few times. This chain uses TRBV5-5 with TRBJ1-4; D not certain. V was clipped by 2 bases and J by 0 bases, with 11 bases between them. Germline-derived CDR1 and CDR2 are SGHKS and YYEKEE (reference sequence). This CDR3 comprises 16 residues. The CDR3 coding sequence is TGTGCCAGCAGCTTACTACAAGTAGCAACTAATGAAAAACTGTTTTTT. Protein product: CASSLLQVATNEKLFF.

The chain recombines TRBV19 with TRBJ2-1; 16 nucleotides line up with TRBD2. The V gene's germline CDR1 is LNHDA and CDR2 SQIVND (reference sequence). CDR3 length equals 16 residues. The ends lost 4 bases at V and 9 bases at J; junction bases unmatched: 6. The DNA for the CDR3 is TGTGCCAGTAGTAGGGGACTAGCGGGGGGGCACGTTGAGCAGTTCTTC. This sequence encodes CASSRGLAGGHVEQFF.

This rearrangement joins TRBV19 to TRBJ1-1; D gene ambiguous. With 2 bases removed from V and 0 bases from J, the gap between germline ends came to 4 bases. This CDR3 has 13 residues. CDR1 and CDR2 (germline): LNHDA, SQIVND (reference sequence). CDR3: CASSISMNTEAFF. DNA for the CDR3: TGTGCCAGTAGTATATCTATGAACACTGAAGCTTTCTTT.

On this clone: One end of the junction does not line up with germline, which may come from a read error. The genes are TRBV2 and TRBJ1-1; no definite D call. The length of the CDR3 is 13 residues. Germline V gene data show CDR1 as SNHLY and CDR2 as FYNNEI. The CDR3 reads CASSVQLNAEAFF. For the CDR3, the DNA is TGTGCCAGCAGTGTACAGTTGAACGCTGAAGCTTTCTTT.

This clone has only a few counts. The rearrangement joins TRBV6-6 to TRBJ2-7; 11 bases agree with TRBD1. J gave up 4 bases and V 6 bases, and 5 bases lay outside the gene matches. The CDR3 covers 14 residues. Per the germline V gene, CDR1 is MNHNY and CDR2 is SVGAGI (reference sequence). CDR3 amino acids: CASRLRDRGYEQYF. The CDR3 DNA follows: TGTGCCAGCAGACTACGGGACAGGGGGTACGAGCAGTACTTC.